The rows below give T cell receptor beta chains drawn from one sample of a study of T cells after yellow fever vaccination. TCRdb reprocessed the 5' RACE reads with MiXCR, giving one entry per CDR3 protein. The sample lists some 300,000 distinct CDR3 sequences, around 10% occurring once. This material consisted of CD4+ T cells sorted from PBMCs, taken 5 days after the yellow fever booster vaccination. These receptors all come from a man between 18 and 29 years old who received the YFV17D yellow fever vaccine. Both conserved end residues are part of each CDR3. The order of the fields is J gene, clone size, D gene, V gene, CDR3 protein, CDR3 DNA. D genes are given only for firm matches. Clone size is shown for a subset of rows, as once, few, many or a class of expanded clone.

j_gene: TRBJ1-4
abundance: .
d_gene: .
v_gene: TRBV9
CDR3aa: CASSRFGGRTEKLFF
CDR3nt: TGTGCCAGCAGCCGCTTTGGAGGGCGGACTGAAAAACTGTTTTTT

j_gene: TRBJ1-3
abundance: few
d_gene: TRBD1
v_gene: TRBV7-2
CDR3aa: CASRTPGQGNTIYF
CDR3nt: TGTGCCAGCAGGACTCCGGGACAGGGAAACACCATATATTTT

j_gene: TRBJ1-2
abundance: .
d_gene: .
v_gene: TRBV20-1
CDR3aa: CSARVEDLSYGYTF
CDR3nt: TGCAGTGCTAGAGTTGAAGACCTTAGCTATGGCTACACCTTC

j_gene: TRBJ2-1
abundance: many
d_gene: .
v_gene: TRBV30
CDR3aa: CAWSPQAYNEQFF
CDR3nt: TGTGCCTGGAGTCCCCAGGCCTACAATGAGCAGTTCTTC

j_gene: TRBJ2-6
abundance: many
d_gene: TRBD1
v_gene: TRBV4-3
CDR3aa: CASSLDRGLGANVLTF
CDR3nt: TGCGCCAGCAGCTTGGACAGGGGGCTTGGGGCCAACGTCCTGACTTTC

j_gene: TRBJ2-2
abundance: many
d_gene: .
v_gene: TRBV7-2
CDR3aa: CASSLDTGELFF
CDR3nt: TGTGCCAGCAGCTTAGACACCGGGGAGCTGTTTTTT

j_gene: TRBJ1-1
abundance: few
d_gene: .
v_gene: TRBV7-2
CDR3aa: CASIKTGGAPNTEAFF
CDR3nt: TGTGCCAGCATCAAAACGGGCGGAGCCCCAAACACTGAAGCTTTCTTT

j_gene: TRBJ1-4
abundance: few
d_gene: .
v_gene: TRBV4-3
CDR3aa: CASSQEWQGERLFF
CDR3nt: TGCGCCAGCAGCCAAGAATGGCAGGGCGAGCGGCTGTTTTTT

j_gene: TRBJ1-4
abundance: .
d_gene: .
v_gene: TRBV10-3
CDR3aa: CAISESTLANEKLFF
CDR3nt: TGTGCCATCAGTGAGTCGACGTTGGCTAATGAAAAACTGTTTTTT

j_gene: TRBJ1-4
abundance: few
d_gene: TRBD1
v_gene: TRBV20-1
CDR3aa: CSVPRGQGNEKLFF
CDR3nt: TGCAGTGTTCCGAGGGGACAGGGAAATGAAAAACTGTTTTTT

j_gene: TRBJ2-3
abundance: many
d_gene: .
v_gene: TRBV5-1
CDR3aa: CASSLNGETSDTQYF
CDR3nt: TGCGCCAGCAGCTTGAACGGGGAGACCTCAGATACGCAGTATTTT

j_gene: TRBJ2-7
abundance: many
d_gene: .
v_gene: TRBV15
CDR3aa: CATSRVSGRSYEQYF
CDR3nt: TGTGCCACCAGCAGAGTCTCCGGCCGGTCGTACGAGCAGTACTTC

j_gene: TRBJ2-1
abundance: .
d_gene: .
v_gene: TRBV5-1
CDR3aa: CASSLEASGLVEQFF
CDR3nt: TGCGCCAGCAGCTTGGAAGCGTCGGGTCTCGTAGAGCAGTTCTTC

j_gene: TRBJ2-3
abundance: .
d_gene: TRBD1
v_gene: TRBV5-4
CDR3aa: CASSLAGTQGADTQYF
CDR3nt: TGTGCCAGCAGCTTGGCCGGGACCCAGGGGGCAGATACGCAGTATTTT

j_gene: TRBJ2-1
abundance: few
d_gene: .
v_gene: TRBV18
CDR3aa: CASSPNRGVEQFF
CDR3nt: TGTGCCAGCTCACCCAACCGCGGTGTTGAGCAGTTCTTC

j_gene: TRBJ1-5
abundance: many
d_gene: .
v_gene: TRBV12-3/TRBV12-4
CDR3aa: CASSRRGNQPQHF
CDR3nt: TGTGCCAGCAGCCGACGTGGCAATCAGCCCCAGCATTTT

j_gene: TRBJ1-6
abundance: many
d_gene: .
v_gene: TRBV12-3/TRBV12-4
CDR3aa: CASSLRGAWGSPLHF
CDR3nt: TGTGCCAGCAGTTTACGGGGGGCGTGGGGATCACCCCTCCACTTT

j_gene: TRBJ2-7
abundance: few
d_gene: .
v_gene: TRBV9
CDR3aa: CASSVGPGGDYEQYF
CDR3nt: TGTGCCAGCAGCGTGGGCCCGGGGGGCGACTACGAGCAGTACTTC

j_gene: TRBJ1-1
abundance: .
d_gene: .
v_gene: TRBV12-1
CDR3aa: CASSPWTSWNTEAFF
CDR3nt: TGTGCCAGCAGCCCGTGGACAAGCTGGAACACTGAAGCTTTCTTT

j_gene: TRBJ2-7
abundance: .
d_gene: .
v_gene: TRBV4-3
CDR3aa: CASSQEGEGVYEQYF
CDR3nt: TGCGCCAGCAGCCAAGAAGGTGAGGGGGTCTACGAGCAGTACTTC